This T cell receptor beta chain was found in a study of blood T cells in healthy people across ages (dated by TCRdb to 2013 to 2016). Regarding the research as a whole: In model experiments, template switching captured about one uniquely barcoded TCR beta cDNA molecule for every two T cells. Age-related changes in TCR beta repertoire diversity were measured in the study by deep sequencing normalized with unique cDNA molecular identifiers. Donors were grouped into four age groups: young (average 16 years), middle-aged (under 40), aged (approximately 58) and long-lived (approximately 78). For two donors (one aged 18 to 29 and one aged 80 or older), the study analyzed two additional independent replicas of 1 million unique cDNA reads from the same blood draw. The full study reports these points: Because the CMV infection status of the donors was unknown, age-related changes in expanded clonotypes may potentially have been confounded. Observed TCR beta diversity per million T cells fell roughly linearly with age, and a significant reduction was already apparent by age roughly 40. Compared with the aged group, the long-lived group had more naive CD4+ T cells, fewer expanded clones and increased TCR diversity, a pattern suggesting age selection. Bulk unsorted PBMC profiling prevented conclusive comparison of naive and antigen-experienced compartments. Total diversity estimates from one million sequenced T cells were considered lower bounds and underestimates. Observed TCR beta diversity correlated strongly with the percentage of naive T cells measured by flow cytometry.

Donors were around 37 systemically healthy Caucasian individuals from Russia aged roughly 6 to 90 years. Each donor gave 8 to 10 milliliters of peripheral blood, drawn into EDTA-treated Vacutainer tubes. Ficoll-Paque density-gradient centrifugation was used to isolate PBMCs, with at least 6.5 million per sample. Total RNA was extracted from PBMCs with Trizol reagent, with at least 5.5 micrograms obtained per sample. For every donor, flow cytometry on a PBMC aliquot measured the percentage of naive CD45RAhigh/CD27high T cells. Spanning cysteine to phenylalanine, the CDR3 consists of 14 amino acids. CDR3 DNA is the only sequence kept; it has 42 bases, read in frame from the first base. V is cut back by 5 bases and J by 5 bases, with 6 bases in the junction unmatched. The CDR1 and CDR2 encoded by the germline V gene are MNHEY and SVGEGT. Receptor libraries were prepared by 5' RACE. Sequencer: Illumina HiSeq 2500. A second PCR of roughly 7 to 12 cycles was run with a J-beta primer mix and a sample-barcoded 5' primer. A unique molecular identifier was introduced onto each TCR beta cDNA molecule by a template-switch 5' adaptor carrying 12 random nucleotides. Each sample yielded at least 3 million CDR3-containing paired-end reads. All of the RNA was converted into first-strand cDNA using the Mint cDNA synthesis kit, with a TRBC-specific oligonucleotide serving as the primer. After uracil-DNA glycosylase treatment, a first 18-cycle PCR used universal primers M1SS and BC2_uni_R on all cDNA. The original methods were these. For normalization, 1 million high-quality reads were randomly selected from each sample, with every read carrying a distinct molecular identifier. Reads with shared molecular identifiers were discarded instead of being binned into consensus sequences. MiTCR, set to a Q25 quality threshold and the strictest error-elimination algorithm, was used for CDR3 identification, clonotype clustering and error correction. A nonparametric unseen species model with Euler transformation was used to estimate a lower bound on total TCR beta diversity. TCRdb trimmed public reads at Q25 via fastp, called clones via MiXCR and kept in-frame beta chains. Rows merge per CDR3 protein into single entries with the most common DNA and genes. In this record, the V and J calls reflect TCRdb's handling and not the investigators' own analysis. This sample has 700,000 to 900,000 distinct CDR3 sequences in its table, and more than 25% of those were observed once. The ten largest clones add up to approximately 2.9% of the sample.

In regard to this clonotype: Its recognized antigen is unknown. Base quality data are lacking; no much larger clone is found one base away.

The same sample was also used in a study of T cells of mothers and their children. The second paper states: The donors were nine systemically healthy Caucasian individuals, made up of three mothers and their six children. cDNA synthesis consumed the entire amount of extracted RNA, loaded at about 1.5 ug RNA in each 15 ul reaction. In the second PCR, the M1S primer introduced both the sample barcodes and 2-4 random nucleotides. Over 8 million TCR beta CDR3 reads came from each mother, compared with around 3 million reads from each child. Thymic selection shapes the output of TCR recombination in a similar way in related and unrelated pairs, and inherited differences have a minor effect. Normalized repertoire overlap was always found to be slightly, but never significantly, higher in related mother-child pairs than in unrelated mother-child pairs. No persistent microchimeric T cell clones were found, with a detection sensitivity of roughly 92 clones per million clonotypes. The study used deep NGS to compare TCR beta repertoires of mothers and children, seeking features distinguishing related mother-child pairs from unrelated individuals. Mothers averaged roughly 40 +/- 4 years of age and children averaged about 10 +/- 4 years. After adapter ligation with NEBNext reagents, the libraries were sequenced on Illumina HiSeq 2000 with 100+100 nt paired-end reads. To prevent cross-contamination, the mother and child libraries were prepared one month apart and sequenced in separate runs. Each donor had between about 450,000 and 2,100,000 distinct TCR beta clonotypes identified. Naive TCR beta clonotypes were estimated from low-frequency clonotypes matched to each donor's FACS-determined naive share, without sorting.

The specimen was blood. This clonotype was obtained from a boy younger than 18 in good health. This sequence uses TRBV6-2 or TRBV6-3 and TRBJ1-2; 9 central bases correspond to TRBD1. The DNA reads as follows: TGTGCCAGCAGTCCTCAGACAGGGGGGTATGGCTACACCTTC. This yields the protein CASSPQTGGYGYTF.